The 24 T cell receptor beta chains listed next were all sequenced from one sample in a study of blood T cells in healthy people across ages. A second PCR of 7 to 11 cycles used a sample-barcoded 5' primer and a J-beta primer mix. TCRdb redid the calling of the 5' RACE reads with MiXCR, one entry per CDR3 protein. The sample shows about 1.6 million distinct CDR3 sequences, 34% of them seen only once. Specimen: blood. The receptors originated from a woman in her 30s in good health.

Only a few counts were recorded for this clonotype. The genes are TRBV30 and TRBJ2-7; the D gene is possibly TRBD2 (5 bases). The V gene's germline CDR1 is GTSNPN and CDR2 SVGIG (reference sequence). This CDR3 spans 14 amino acids. Trimming cost V 2 bases and J 5 bases, with 16 bases left between them. In DNA, the CDR3 is TGTGCCTGGAGTAAGATGGAGAGGGATCACGAGCAGTACTTC. This gives the protein CAWSKMERDHEQYF.

V and J are TRBV5-4 and TRBJ2-5; 9 nucleotides match TRBD2. This CDR3 comprises 15 residues. V lost 4 bases to trimming and J lost 0 bases; unmatched junction nucleotides: 4. Germline loops: CDR1 SGHNT, CDR2 YYREEE (reference sequence). DNA of the CDR3: TGTGCCAGCAGCCATGCGGGGGGGAACCAAGAGACCCAGTACTTC. It translates to CASSHAGGNQETQYF.

There are a few counts of this clonotype. This chain connects TRBV28 to TRBJ1-2; no reliable D call. CDR3 length: 13 residues. Germline CDR1 MDHEN, CDR2 SYDVKM. Deletions cut 3 bases from V and 4 bases from J, with 9 bases between. As DNA, the CDR3 is TGTGCCAGCAGTTTTTCCAGCTCCTATGGCTACACCTTC. Translating gives CASSFSSSYGYTF.

This clonotype has only a few counts. The chain carries TRBV4-2 and TRBJ2-5, with 7 bases that match TRBD1. This CDR3 has 15 residues. The germline V gene encodes CDR1 LGHNA and CDR2 YNFKEQ. The V segment lost 0 bases and the J segment 5 bases; nucleotides outside the gene matches: 6. The CDR3 region is CASSQDYRGVETQYF. The CDR3 DNA reads as TGTGCCAGCAGCCAAGACTACAGGGGAGTGGAGACCCAGTACTTC.

The genes are TRBV20-1 and TRBJ2-5; the match to TRBD2 covers 12 bases. The CDR3 is 15 residues long. The V segment lost 5 bases and the J segment 11 bases; nucleotides outside the gene matches: 15. Germline-derived CDR1 and CDR2 are DFQATT and SNEGSKA (reference sequence). CDR3 sequence reads: CSAGVGRLAGVQQYF. The CDR3, as DNA: TGCAGTGCTGGGGTTGGGAGACTAGCGGGAGTGCAGCAGTACTTC.

This clonotype has just a few counts. J is TRBJ2-3 and V is TRBV3-1; no reliable D call. CDR3 length: 12 amino acids. Germline V gene lookup returns CDR1 LGHDT and CDR2 YNNKEL (reference sequence). The V gene lost 6 bases and the J gene lost 3 bases, with 7 bases spanning the gap. The CDR3 DNA reads as TGTGCCAGCAGGCAACGGACAGATACGCAGTATTTT. Amino acids: CASRQRTDTQYF.

Concerning this clonotype: A read error is possible here, since a much larger clone lies one base away. The rearrangement joins TRBV10-3 to TRBJ2-3, with TRBD2 identical over 10 bases. Trimming removed 2 bases from V and 4 bases from J; junction bases left unmatched: 9. The CDR3 is 17 residues long. CDR1 and CDR2 from the germline V gene are ENHRY and SYGVKD. The CDR3 DNA sequence: TGTGCCATCAGTGAGCCAGGCCCTAGCGGGGGTCCAGATACGCAGTATTTT. Its protein is CAISEPGPSGGPDTQYF.

The chain has TRBV6-2 or TRBV6-3 and TRBJ2-4; D unclear. With the DNA end fitting TRBJ2-7 better, the J assignment may be wrong. The CDR3 consists of 12 residues. CDR1 and CDR2 from the germline V gene are MNHEY and SVGEGT. The CDR3 coding sequence is TGTGCCAGCAGTTACCTGGACGGCGAGCAGTACTTC. It specifies CASSYLDGEQYF.

This chain uses TRBV5-1 with TRBJ1-1; D might be TRBD1 (5 bases). The CDR3 totals 13 residues. V shed 4 bases and J shed 12 bases, with 19 bases lying between them. In germline, CDR1 is SGHRS, CDR2 YFSETQ. The CDR3: CASSVGQGLASFF. CDR3 coding DNA: TGCGCCAGCAGCGTAGGGCAGGGCCTGGCGTCTTTCTTT.

V is TRBV9 and J is TRBJ1-1, with D possibly TRBD1 on 5 matching bases. CDR1 and CDR2 (germline): SGDLS, YYNGEE. The CDR3 consists of 13 residues. V was shortened by 0 bases and J by 6 bases, with 9 bases between the two germline ends. CDR3 nucleotide sequence: TGTGCCAGCAGCGTAGAGGGGAGGTCTGAAGCTTTCTTT. It codes for CASSVEGRSEAFF.

Only a few counts were recorded for this clonotype. The gene calls are TRBV27 and TRBJ1-2; the D gene is possibly TRBD1 (6 bases). V lost 5 bases and J 4 bases, leaving 20 bases between the germline ends. The CDR3 is 16 amino acids. Looked up from germline, CDR1 is MNHEY and CDR2 is SMNVEV (reference sequence). The CDR3: CASSIVKGERTYGYTF. CDR3 DNA sequence: TGTGCCAGCAGTATTGTTAAGGGGGAGCGGACCTATGGCTACACCTTC.

This rearrangement joins TRBV7-6 to TRBJ2-5; no clear D gene. V was cut by 7 bases and J by 2 bases, with 14 bases left in between. CDR3 length: 14 amino acids. Germline V gene data show CDR1 as SGHVS and CDR2 as FNYEAQ. CDR3 DNA sequence: TGTGCCAGCAACGTAAGCCCTTTTCAAGAGACCCAGTACTTC. Protein product: CASNVSPFQETQYF.

In its sample, this clonotype was seen a few times. The rearrangement joins TRBV10-3 to TRBJ2-1; D is undetermined. Germline CDR1 ENHRY, CDR2 SYGVKD. CDR3 length equals 13 residues. Trimming took 10 bases from V and 5 from J, leaving 15 bases between them. CDR3 nucleotides: TGTGCCACCCGGGCCGGTACCGACAATGAGCAGTTCTTC. Protein product: CATRAGTDNEQFF.

The chain is built from TRBV4-2 and TRBJ2-3, with 7 bases that match TRBD2. Germline V lookup: CDR1 LGHNA, CDR2 YNFKEQ. Unmatched junction bases numbered 12, after V lost 0 bases and J lost 9 bases. The CDR3 runs to 16 residues. The CDR3 coding sequence is TGTGCCAGCAGCCAAGACAATAGCGGGCCCCCCCAGACGCAGTATTTT. Its translation is CASSQDNSGPPQTQYF.

This clonotype has just a few counts. At one boundary the junction diverges from the germline segment, which might be a read error. The V gene is TRBV11-2, the J gene TRBJ2-1, with 8 bases that match TRBD1. The CDR3 length is 14 residues. Germline CDR1 SGHAT, CDR2 FQNNGV. The CDR3 region has the DNA TGTGCCTGCAGCCCCGGGACAGGCTACAATGAGCAGTTCTTC. This encodes CACSPGTGYNEQFF. Supplemented by reference TRBV11-2 and TRBJ2-1, the full variable domain reads EAGVAQSPRYKIIEKRQSVAFWCNPISGHATLYWYQQILGQGPKLLIQFQNNGVVDDSQLPKDRFSAERLKGVDSTLKIQPAKLEDSAVYLCACSPGTGYNEQFFGPGTRLTVL.

The J gene is TRBJ2-5, the V gene TRBV9; TRBD2 aligns across 14 bases. Germline V CDR1 and CDR2: SGDLS, YYNGEE. This CDR3 comprises 16 residues. After removal of 3 bases from V and 4 bases from J, the junction contained 5 bases not matched to a gene. This CDR3 is CASSAPGTSGGETQYF. Written as DNA, the CDR3 is TGTGCCAGCAGCGCTCCGGGGACTAGCGGGGGAGAGACCCAGTACTTC.

The rearrangement links TRBV4-1 to TRBJ2-5; 11 nucleotides align to TRBD2. The germline V gene has CDR1 MGHRA and CDR2 YSYEKL. CDR3 length: 18 residues. V shed 0 bases, J shed 2 bases, and the junction held 8 bases outside the gene matches. CDR3 bases: TGCGCCAGCAGCCAAGAAACCCTAGCGGGGGGACTACAAGAGACCCAGTACTTC. This translates into CASSQETLAGGLQETQYF.

Ten or more counts support this clonotype. The CDR3 is CASSQSGLHTQYF. The CDR3 region has the DNA TGTGCCAGCAGTCAATCGGGGCTACATACGCAGTATTTT. This sequence joins TRBV27 and TRBJ2-3, with D perhaps TRBD1 or TRBD2 (5 bases each). Deletions cut 5 bases from V and 7 bases from J, with 13 bases between. Germline V gives CDR1 MNHEY, CDR2 SMNVEV (reference sequence). There are 13 residues in the CDR3.

This clonotype has just a few counts. The V and J genes are TRBV7-9 and TRBJ2-5, with 8 bases identical to TRBD2. This CDR3 is built from 15 residues. Germline CDR1 is SEHNR and CDR2 is FQNEAQ (reference sequence). Losses at the gene ends were 3 bases for V and 3 bases for J; bases not matched to a gene: 6. The CDR3 sequence: CASSFPGLGEETQYF. In nucleotides, the CDR3 is TGTGCCAGCAGCTTTCCGGGACTAGGAGAAGAGACCCAGTACTTC.

The gene calls are TRBV28 and TRBJ1-2; D unclear. The CDR3 totals 13 residues. Trimming took off 0 bases at V and 6 bases at J, with 8 bases between the two ends. The V gene's germline CDR1 is MDHEN and CDR2 SYDVKM. The DNA for the CDR3 is TGTGCCAGCAGTTTATGGGACGGAGATGGCTACACCTTC. Protein: CASSLWDGDGYTF.

This clonotype was seen more than once but under ten times. This chain uses TRBV7-2 with TRBJ2-1; TRBD2 agrees at 8 bases. The CDR3 runs 17 residues. Germline V gene sequence: CDR1 SGHTA, CDR2 FQGNSA. With V trimmed by 1 base and J by 0 bases, 5 bases remained unmatched. The CDR3 spells CASSLEVAGSSYNEQFF. The CDR3 DNA is TGTGCCAGCAGCTTAGAAGTAGCGGGAAGCTCCTACAATGAGCAGTTCTTC.

Ten or more counts support this clonotype. The chain has TRBV4-1 and TRBJ1-4; no clear D. The germline CDR1 and CDR2 sequences are MGHRA and YSYEKL. V lost 1 base and J 5 bases, leaving 17 bases between the germline ends. The CDR3 sequence is 17 residues long. CDR3 sequence (DNA): TGCGCCAGCAGCCAAGTGGCGACCAGAGAACAAAATGAAAAACTGTTTTTT. It codes for CASSQVATREQNEKLFF.

The gene calls are TRBV5-6 and TRBJ2-1; TRBD2 matches at 8 bases. Germline V gene lookup returns CDR1 SGHDT and CDR2 YYEEEE. The CDR3 runs 17 residues. V shed 1 base and J 7 bases; nucleotides not matched to a gene: 13. The CDR3 is CASSLYLAGLTGNEQFF. The CDR3 region has the DNA TGTGCCAGCAGCTTGTATCTAGCGGGTCTTACCGGGAATGAGCAGTTCTTC.

This clonotype was detected ten times or more. The V gene is TRBV10-2, the J gene TRBJ2-5; TRBD2 is a possible D gene (5 bases). Per the germline V gene, CDR1 is WSHSY and CDR2 is SAAADI. The CDR3 extends over 15 amino acids. Trimming left V 5 bases short and J 2 bases short, with 15 bases between. The CDR3 DNA sequence: TGCGCCAGCAGTACAAGGGAGTTAGGGCAAGAGACCCAGTACTTC. Protein product: CASSTRELGQETQYF.